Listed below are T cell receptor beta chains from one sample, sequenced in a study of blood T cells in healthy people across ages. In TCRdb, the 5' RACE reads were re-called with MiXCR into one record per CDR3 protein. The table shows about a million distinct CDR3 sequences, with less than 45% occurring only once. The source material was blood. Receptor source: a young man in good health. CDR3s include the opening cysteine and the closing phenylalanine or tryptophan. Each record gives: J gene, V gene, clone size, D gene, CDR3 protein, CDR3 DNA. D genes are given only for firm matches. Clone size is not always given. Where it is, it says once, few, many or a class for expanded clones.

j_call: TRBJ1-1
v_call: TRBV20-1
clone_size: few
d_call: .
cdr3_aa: CSARDRVRLNTEAFF
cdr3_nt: TGCAGTGCTAGAGACAGGGTACGGTTGAACACTGAAGCTTTCTTT

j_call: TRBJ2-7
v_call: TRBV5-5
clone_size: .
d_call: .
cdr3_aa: CANNLVWQGGYEQYF
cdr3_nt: TGTGCCAACAACTTGGTTTGGCAGGGGGGATACGAGCAGTACTTC

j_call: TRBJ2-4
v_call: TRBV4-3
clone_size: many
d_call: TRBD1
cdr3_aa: CASSQDFGTGRNIQYF
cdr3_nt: TGCGCCAGCAGCCAAGATTTTGGGACAGGGAGGAACATTCAGTACTTC

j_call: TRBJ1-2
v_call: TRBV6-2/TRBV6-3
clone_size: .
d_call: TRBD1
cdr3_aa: CASGRDSHYGYGYTF
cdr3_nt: TGTGCCAGCGGCCGGGACAGCCATTACGGCTATGGCTACACCTTC

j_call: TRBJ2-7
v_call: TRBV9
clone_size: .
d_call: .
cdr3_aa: CASSPRQPPVSEQYF
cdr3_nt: TGTGCCAGCAGCCCCAGGCAGCCCCCCGTGAGCGAGCAGTACTTC

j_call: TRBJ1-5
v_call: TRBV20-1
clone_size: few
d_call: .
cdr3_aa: CSAYDRTVGNQPQHF
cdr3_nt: TGCAGTGCCTATGACCGGACAGTCGGCAATCAGCCCCAGCATTTT

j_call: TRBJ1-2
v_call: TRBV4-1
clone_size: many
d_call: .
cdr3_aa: CASSQIIQYGYTF
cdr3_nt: TGCGCCAGCAGCCAAATTATACAGTATGGCTACACCTTC

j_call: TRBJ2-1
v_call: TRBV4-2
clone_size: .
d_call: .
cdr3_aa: CASSPRLRGEPSSYNEQFF
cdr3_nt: TGTGCCAGCAGCCCTAGACTCCGAGGGGAGCCAAGCTCCTACAATGAGCAGTTCTTC

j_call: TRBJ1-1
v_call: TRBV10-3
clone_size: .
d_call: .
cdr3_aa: CAISEKSGNTEAFF
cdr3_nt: TGTGCCATCAGTGAAAAGTCAGGGAACACTGAAGCTTTCTTT

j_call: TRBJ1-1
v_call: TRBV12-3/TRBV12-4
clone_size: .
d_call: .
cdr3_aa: CASTPGAPNTEAFF
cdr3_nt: TGTGCCAGCACCCCAGGGGCCCCTAACACTGAAGCTTTCTTT

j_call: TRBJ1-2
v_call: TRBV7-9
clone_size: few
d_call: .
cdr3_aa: CASSLALGIPNYGYTF
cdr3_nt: TGTGCCAGCAGCTTAGCGCTAGGGATCCCTAACTATGGCTACACCTTC

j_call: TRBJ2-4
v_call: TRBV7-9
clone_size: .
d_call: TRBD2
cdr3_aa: CASSLEPSGDIQYF
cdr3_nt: TGTGCCAGCAGCTTAGAGCCTAGCGGGGACATTCAGTACTTC

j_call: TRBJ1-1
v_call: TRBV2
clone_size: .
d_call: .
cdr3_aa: CASSVVGTTEAFF
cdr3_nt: TGTGCCAGCAGTGTAGTGGGAACCACTGAAGCTTTCTTT

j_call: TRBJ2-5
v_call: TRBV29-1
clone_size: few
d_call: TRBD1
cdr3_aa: CSVGGTGGNEQYF
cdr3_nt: TGCAGCGTTGGAGGGACAGGGGGCAATGAGCAGTACTTC

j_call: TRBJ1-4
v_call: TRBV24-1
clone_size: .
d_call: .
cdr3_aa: CATSDSGAREKLFF
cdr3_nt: TGTGCCACCAGTGACTCAGGGGCGCGGGAAAAACTGTTTTTT

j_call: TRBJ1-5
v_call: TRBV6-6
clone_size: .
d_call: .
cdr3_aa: CASTRRDSNQPQHF
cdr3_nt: TGTGCCAGCACCAGAAGGGACAGCAATCAGCCCCAGCATTTT

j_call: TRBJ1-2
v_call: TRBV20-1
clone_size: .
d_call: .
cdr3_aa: CSAREDRQTLNYGYTF
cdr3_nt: TGCAGTGCTAGAGAGGATCGGCAGACCCTAAACTATGGCTACACCTTC

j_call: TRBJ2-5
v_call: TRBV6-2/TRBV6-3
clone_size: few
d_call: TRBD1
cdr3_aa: CASSRPGTAVETQYF
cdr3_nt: TGTGCCAGCAGCCGACCAGGGACAGCGGTCGAGACCCAGTACTTC

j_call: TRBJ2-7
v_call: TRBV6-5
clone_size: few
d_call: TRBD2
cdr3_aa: CASRPTSGGGYEQYF
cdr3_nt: TGTGCCAGCAGACCTACTAGCGGGGGGGGCTACGAGCAGTACTTC

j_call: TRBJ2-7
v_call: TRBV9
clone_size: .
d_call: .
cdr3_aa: CASSVGSLGTEQYF
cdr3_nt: TGTGCCAGCAGCGTAGGGTCGTTGGGGACCGAGCAGTACTTC

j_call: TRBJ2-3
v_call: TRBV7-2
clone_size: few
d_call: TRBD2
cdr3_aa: CASSLEGTNINTQYF
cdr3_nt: TGTGCCAGCAGCTTAGAAGGGACTAACATCAATACGCAGTATTTT

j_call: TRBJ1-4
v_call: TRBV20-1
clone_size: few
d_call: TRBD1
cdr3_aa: CSAKGQGAINEKLFF
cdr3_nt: TGCAGTGCTAAAGGACAGGGGGCTATTAATGAAAAACTGTTTTTT

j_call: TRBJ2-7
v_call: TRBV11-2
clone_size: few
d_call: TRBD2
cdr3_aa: CASSSIAGDSYEQYF
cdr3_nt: TGTGCCAGCAGCTCCATAGCGGGGGATTCCTACGAGCAGTACTTC

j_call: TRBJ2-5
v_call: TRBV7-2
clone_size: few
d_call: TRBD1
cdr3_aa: CASSGGQGAGETQYF
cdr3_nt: TGTGCCAGCAGCGGAGGACAGGGGGCAGGGGAGACCCAGTACTTC

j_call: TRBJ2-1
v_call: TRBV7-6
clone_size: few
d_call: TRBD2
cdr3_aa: CASSPLSGENNEQFF
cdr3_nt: TGTGCCAGCAGCCCGCTTAGCGGGGAGAACAATGAGCAGTTCTTC

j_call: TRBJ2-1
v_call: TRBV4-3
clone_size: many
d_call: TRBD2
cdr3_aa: CASSQGRGTYNEQFF
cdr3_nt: TGCGCCAGCAGCCAAGGGCGGGGGACCTACAATGAGCAGTTCTTC

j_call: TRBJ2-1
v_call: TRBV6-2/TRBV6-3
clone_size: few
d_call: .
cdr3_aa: CASSYGRGLDNEQFF
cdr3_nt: TGTGCCAGCAGTTACGGCAGGGGACTCGACAATGAGCAGTTCTTC